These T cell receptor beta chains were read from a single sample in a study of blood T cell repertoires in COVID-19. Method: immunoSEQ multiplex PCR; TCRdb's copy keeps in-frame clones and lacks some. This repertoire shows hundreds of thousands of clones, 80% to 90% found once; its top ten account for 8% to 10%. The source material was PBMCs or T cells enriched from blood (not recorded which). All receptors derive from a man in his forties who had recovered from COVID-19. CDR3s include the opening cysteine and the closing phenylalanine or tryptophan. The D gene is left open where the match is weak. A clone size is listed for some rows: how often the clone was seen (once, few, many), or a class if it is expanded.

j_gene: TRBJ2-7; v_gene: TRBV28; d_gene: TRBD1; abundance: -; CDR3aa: CASSFFPDRDEQYF; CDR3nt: TGTGCCAGCAGTTTTTTTCCCGACAGGGACGAGCAGTACTTC
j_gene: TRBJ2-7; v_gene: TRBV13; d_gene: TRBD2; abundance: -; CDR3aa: CASSSLGLAYEQYF; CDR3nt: TGTGCCAGCAGCTCCCTGGGACTAGCCTACGAGCAGTACTTC
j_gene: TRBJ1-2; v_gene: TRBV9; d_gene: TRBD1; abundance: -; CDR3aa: CASSAMPGQGADGYTF; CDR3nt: TGTGCCAGCAGCGCAATGCCGGGACAGGGGGCGGATGGCTACACCTTC
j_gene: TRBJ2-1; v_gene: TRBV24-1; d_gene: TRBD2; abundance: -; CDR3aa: CATSETSGPYNEQFF; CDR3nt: TGTGCCACCAGTGAAACTAGCGGACCTTACAATGAGCAGTTCTTC
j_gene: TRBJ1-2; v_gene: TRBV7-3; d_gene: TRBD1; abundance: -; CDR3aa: CASSLSGAGGDGYTF; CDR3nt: TGTGCCAGCAGCTTATCCGGGGCAGGGGGCGATGGCTACACCTTC
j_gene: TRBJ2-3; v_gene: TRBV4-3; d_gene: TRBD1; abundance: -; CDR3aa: CASSQDRDRKLFTDTQYF; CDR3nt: TGCGCCAGCAGCCAAGATCGGGACAGAAAACTTTTCACAGATACGCAGTATTTT
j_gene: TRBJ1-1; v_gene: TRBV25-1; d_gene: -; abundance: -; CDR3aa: CASSEYGDTEAFF; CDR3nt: TGTGCCAGCAGTGAATATGGAGACACTGAAGCTTTCTTT
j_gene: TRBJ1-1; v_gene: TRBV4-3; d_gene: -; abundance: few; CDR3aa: CASSQEWGGNTEAFF; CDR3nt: TGCGCCAGCAGCCAAGAATGGGGGGGGAACACTGAAGCTTTCTTT
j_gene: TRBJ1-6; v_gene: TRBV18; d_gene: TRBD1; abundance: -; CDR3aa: CASSLGTGGSNSPLHF; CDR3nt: TGTGCCAGCTCACTCGGGACAGGGGGCTCTAATTCACCCCTCCACTTT
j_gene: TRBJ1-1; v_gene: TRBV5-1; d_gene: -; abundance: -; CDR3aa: CASSQGGNTEAFF; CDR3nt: TGCGCCAGCTCACAGGGTGGGAACACTGAAGCTTTCTTT
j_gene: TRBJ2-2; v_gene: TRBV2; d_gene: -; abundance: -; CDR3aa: CASSVYSGNTGELFF; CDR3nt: TGTGCCAGCAGTGTATATAGCGGGAACACCGGGGAGCTGTTTTTT
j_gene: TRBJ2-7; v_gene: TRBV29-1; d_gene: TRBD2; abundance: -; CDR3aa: CSVVQRDSYEQYF; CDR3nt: TGCAGCGTTGTGCAGCGGGACTCCTACGAGCAGTACTTC
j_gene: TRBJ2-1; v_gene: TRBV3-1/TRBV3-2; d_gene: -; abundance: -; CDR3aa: CASSQVYRAYNEQFF; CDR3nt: TGTGCCAGCAGCCAAGTGTATAGAGCCTACAATGAGCAGTTCTTC
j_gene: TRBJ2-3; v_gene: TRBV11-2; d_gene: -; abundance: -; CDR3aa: CASSLAAGSSTDTQYF; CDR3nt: TGTGCCAGCAGCTTAGCGGCAGGTTCTAGCACAGATACGCAGTATTTT
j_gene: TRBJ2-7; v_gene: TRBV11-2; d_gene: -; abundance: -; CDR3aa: CASSLVQGNYEQYF; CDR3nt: TGTGCCAGCAGCTTAGTTCAGGGCAACTACGAGCAGTACTTC
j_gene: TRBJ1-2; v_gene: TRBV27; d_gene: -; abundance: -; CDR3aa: CASSFEGAANYGYTF; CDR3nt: TGTGCCAGCAGTTTTGAAGGGGCGGCTAACTATGGCTACACCTTC
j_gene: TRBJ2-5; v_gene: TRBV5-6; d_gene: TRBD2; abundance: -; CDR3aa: CASSNSGGVKTQYF; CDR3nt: TGTGCCAGCAGCAATAGCGGGGGGGTGAAGACCCAGTACTTC
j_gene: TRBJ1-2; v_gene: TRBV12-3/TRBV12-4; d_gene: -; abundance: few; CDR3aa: CASSSTVNYGYTF; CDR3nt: TGTGCCAGCAGCTCGACAGTTAACTATGGCTACACCTTC
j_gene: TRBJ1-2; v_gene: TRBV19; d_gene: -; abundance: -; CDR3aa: CASTYLTGYGYTF; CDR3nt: TGTGCCAGTACTTATCTGACTGGGTATGGCTACACCTTC
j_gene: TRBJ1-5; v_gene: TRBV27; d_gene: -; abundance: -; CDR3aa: CASSFGGLSNQPQHF; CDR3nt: TGTGCCAGCAGCTTCGGGGGACTTAGCAATCAGCCCCAGCATTTT
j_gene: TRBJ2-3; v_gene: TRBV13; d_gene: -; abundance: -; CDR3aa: CASSIYRADTQYF; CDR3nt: TGTGCCAGCAGCATCTACAGGGCAGATACGCAGTATTTT
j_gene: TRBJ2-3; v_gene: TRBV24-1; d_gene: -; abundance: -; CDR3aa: CATSDSRQTSTDTQYF; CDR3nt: TGTGCCACCAGTGATTCGAGGCAAACTAGCACAGATACGCAGTATTTT
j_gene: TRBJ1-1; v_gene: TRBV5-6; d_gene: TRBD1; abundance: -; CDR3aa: CASSLWTGQMNTEAFF; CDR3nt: TGTGCCAGCAGCTTGTGGACAGGGCAAATGAACACTGAAGCTTTCTTT
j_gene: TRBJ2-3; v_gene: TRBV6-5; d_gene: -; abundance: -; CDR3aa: CASGSGATDTQYF; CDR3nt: TGTGCCAGCGGCAGTGGGGCGACAGATACGCAGTATTTT
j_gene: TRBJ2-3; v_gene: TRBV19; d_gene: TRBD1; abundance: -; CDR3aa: CASSAGTGASTDTQYF; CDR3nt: TGTGCCAGTAGTGCGGGGACAGGGGCCAGCACAGATACGCAGTATTTT
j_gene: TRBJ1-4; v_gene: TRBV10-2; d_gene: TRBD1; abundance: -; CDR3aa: CASRRTGGDATNEKLFF; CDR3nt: TGCGCCAGCAGGAGGACAGGGGGTGATGCAACTAATGAAAAACTGTTTTTT
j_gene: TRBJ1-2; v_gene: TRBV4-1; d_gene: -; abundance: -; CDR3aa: CASSPQGATTNYGYTF; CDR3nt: TGCGCCAGCAGCCCTCAAGGGGCAACAACTAACTATGGCTACACCTTC
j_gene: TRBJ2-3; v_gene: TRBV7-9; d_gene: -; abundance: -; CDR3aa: CASSSSLGDTQYF; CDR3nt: TGTGCCAGCAGCTCATCACTAGGAGATACGCAGTATTTT
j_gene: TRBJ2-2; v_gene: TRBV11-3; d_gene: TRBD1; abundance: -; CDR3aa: CASSFDRGRNTGELFF; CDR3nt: TGTGCCAGCAGCTTTGACAGGGGCCGCAACACCGGGGAGCTGTTTTTT
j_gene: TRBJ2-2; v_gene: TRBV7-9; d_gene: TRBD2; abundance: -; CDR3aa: CASRLAGVVTGELFF; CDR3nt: TGTGCCAGCAGGCTAGCGGGAGTAGTCACCGGGGAGCTGTTTTTT
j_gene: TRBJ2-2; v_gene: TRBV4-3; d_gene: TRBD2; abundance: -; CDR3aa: CASSLLAWRTSGRTNTGELFF; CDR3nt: TGCGCCAGCAGCCTTCTGGCCTGGCGGACTAGCGGGAGGACGAACACCGGGGAGCTGTTTTTT
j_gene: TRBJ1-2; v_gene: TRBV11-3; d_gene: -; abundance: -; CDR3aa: CASSLDRDTRGYTF; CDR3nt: TGTGCCAGCAGCTTAGATCGGGACACGCGGGGCTACACCTTC
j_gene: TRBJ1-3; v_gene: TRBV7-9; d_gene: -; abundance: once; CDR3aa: CASSLVSSSGNTIYF; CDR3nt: TGTGCCAGCAGCCTAGTCTCGAGCTCTGGAAACACCATATATTTT
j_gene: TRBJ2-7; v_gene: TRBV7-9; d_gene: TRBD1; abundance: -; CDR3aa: CASSFGGQGSEQYF; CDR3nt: TGTGCCAGCAGCTTCGGGGGACAGGGATCCGAGCAGTACTTC
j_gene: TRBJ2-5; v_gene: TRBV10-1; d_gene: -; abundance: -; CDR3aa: CASSERSGQETQYF; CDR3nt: TGCGCCAGCAGTGAGAGGTCAGGCCAAGAGACCCAGTACTTC
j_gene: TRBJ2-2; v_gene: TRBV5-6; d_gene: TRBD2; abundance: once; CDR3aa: CASRAPGLAGLNTGELFF; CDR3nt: TGTGCCAGTCGGGCCCCGGGACTAGCGGGACTGAACACCGGGGAGCTGTTTTTT
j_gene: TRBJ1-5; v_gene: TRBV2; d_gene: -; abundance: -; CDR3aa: CASRRTPAGDQPQHF; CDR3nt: TGTGCCAGCAGGCGGACACCTGCAGGGGATCAGCCCCAGCATTTT
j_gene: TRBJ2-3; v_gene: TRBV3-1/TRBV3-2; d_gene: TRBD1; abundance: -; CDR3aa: CASSQFGQGTDTQYF; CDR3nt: TGTGCCAGCAGCCAGTTCGGACAGGGCACAGATACGCAGTATTTT
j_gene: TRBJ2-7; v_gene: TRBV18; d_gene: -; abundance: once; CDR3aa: CASSPASSYEQYF; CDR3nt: TGTGCCAGCTCACCAGCCAGCTCCTACGAGCAGTACTTC
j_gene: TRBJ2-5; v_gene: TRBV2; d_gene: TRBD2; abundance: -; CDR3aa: CAREISGGGETQYF; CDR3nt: TGTGCCAGGGAAATTAGCGGGGGGGGAGAGACCCAGTACTTC
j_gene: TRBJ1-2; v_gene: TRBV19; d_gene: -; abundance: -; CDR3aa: CASSIRSGNYGYTF; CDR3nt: TGTGCCAGTAGTATTCGGTCAGGAAACTATGGCTACACCTTC
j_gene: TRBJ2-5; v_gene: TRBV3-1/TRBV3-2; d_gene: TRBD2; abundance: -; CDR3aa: CASTRAGNRETQYF; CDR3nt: TGTGCCAGCACCCGAGCGGGGAACCGGGAGACCCAGTACTTC
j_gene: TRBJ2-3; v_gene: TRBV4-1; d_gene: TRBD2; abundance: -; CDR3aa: CASSQMGGSSQDTQYF; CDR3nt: TGCGCCAGCAGCCAGATGGGGGGGTCAAGTCAAGATACGCAGTATTTT
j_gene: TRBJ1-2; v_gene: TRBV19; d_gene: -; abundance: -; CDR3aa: CARRPVQSYGYTF; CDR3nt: TGTGCCAGGAGGCCCGTCCAAAGCTATGGCTACACCTTC
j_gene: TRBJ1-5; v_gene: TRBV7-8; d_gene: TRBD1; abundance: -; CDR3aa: CASGTETGTWVANQPQHF; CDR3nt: TGTGCCAGCGGTACCGAGACAGGGACGTGGGTAGCGAATCAGCCCCAGCATTTT
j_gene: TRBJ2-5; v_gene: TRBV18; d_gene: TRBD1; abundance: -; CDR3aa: CASFAGTGTETQYF; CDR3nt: TGTGCCAGCTTCGCCGGGACAGGTACTGAGACCCAGTACTTC
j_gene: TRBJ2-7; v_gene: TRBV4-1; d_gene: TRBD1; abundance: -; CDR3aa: CASSQPMDREISEQYF; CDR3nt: TGCGCCAGCAGCCAGCCCATGGACAGGGAGATCTCCGAGCAGTACTTC
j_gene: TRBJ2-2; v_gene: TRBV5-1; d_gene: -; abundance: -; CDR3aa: CASSLETGGELFF; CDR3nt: TGCGCCAGCAGCTTGGAAACGGGCGGGGAGCTGTTTTTT
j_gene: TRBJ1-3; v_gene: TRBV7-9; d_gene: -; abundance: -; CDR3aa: CASSPSTGSSGNTIYF; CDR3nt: TGTGCCAGCAGCCCCTCTACGGGGTCCTCTGGAAACACCATATATTTT
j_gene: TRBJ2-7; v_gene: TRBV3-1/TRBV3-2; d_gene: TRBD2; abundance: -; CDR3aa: CASSQGWLAGVYEQYF; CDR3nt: TGTGCCAGCAGCCAAGGGTGGCTAGCGGGAGTTTACGAGCAGTACTTC
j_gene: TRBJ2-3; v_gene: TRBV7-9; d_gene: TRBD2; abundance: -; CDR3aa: CASTPRGGGYTDTQYF; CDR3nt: TGTGCCAGCACCCCGCGGGGCGGGGGGTACACAGATACGCAGTATTTT
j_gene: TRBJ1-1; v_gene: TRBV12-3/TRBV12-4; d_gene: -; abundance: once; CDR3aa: CASSPDWSTEAFF; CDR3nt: TGTGCCAGCAGTCCTGACTGGAGCACTGAAGCTTTCTTT
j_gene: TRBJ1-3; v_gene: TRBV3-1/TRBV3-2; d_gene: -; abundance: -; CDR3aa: CASSQSGSGNTIYF; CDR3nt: TGTGCCAGCAGCCAATCAGGGTCCGGAAACACCATATATTTT
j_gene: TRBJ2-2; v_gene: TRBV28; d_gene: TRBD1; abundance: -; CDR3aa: CASSLLGQQNTGELFF; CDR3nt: TGTGCCAGCAGTTTACTGGGACAGCAGAACACCGGGGAGCTGTTTTTT
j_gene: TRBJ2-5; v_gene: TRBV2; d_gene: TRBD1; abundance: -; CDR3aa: CASSGPGQGIRETQYF; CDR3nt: TGTGCCAGCAGTGGACCGGGACAGGGGATCCGAGAGACCCAGTACTTC
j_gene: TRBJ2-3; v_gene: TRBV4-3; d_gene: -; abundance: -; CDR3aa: CASSRGTPDTQYF; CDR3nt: TGCGCCAGCAGCCGCGGGACTCCAGATACGCAGTATTTT
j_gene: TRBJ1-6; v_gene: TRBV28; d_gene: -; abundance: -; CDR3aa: CASSFGHTFYNSPLHF; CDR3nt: TGTGCCAGCAGTTTCGGACACACGTTCTATAATTCACCCCTCCACTTT
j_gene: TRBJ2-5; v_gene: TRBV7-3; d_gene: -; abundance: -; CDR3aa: CASSLASRGQETQYF; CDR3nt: TGTGCCAGCAGCTTAGCAAGCAGGGGCCAAGAGACCCAGTACTTC
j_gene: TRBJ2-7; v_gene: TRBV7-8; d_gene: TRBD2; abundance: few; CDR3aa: CASSRLAVTNYEQYF; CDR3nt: TGTGCCAGCAGCCGACTAGCGGTTACAAATTACGAGCAGTACTTC
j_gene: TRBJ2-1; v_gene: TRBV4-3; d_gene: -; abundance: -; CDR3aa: CASSQKTGSLKNGGEQFF; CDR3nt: TGCGCCAGCAGCCAAAAAACCGGGTCCTTAAAAAACGGTGGTGAGCAGTTCTTC